The text below deals with one T cell receptor beta chain. The CDR3 extends over 13 amino acids. Trimming removed 7 bases from V and 9 bases from J, with 16 bases in between. This sample stems from a study of blood T cell repertoires in COVID-19. In the source study's methods: Reference gene primer amplification gave estimated nucleated cell counts. The repertoire was sequenced with immunoSEQ multiplex PCR; TCRdb's copy has only in-frame clones and lacks some. That table supplies the V and J calls and clone size; D and trimming were determined from the DNA. The sample has some 320,000 clones; roughly 91% are singletons.

The sequenced sample was peripheral blood. V usage is TRBV12-3 or TRBV12-4 and J usage is TRBJ1-5; TRBD1 is a possible D gene (5 bases). This TCR came from a woman aged 25 to 39 with COVID-19, enrolled during active disease. For the CDR3, the DNA is TGTGCCAGCACCCCCGACAGTGATAGGCCCCAGCATTTT. Residues: CASTPDSDRPQHF.